A selection of T cell receptor beta chains follows, all from one sample in a study of T cells after somatic rescue of genetic block. The assay was immunoSEQ multiplex PCR, and TCRdb's table has in-frame clones only and misses some. The repertoire holds 110,000 or so clones, with around nine tenths as singletons. Sequenced: peripheral blood mononuclear cells (PBMCs). The receptors here all came from a woman in her late teens or twenties. Each CDR3 is given without its conserved first and last residue. Fields, in order: J gene, V gene, CDR3 protein.

TRBJ2-7	TRBV4-3	ASSIGTDSY
TRBJ1-2	TRBV27	ASSLTGRNFYGYT
TRBJ2-1	TRBV11-2	ASSFLGQVYNEQF
TRBJ1-2	TRBV28	ASSLYDFHT
TRBJ1-6	TRBV25-1	ASSEYVPGGSPLH
TRBJ1-2	TRBV5-1	ASSFTFSANYGYT
TRBJ2-7	TRBV28	ASSLFGGGENEQY
TRBJ1-6	TRBV27	ASSWGWNSPLH
TRBJ1-2	TRBV7-3	ASSLRGARGYT
TRBJ2-3	TRBV6-4	ASSEVGASDTQY
TRBJ1-1	TRBV7-6	ASSLGFELGVGTEAF
TRBJ2-7	TRBV10-1	AILGTCPYEQY
TRBJ1-3	TRBV4-1	ASSQVMDSGNTIY
TRBJ2-3	TRBV6-1	ASSDRGRTDTQY
TRBJ2-2	TRBV9	ASSLDAGELF
TRBJ2-7	TRBV5-1	ASRPDDDYEQY
TRBJ1-2	TRBV7-6	ASSSGQGAGGYT
TRBJ2-2	TRBV19	ASSTLAGGTGELF
TRBJ1-5	TRBV15	ATSRRPPHQPQH
TRBJ2-4	TRBV5-4	ASSLAGLAKNIQY
TRBJ1-5	TRBV19	ASSIQGRGQPQH
TRBJ2-1	TRBV4-3	ASSHVGQDGNEQF
TRBJ2-7	TRBV11-2	ASSSVGRDYEQY
TRBJ2-3	TRBV15	ATSRDGGTDTQY
TRBJ2-7	TRBV5-4	ASSPDKGRGALNEQY
TRBJ1-2	TRBV19	ASSIDAGYGYT
TRBJ1-5	TRBV27	VSSSQGSGSNQPQH
TRBJ1-2	TRBV27	ASSFIGTWDRARDGYT
TRBJ1-4	TRBV29-1	SVEDWGSDEKLF
TRBJ2-1	TRBV7-9	ASSQPGRTYNEQF
TRBJ2-7	TRBV29-1	SVEGTSGGTYEQY
TRBJ1-5	TRBV4-3	ASSQEIGGNQPQH
TRBJ1-1	TRBV10-1	ASSRHTEAF
TRBJ1-1	TRBV2	ASRGGNTEAF
TRBJ2-7	TRBV29-1	SVELGSYEQY
TRBJ1-6	TRBV4-1	ASSQVPGNGGSPLH
TRBJ1-2	TRBV6-6	ASRPGGVYNYGYT
TRBJ2-7	TRBV6-5	ASSPGQGAFEQY
TRBJ1-1	TRBV10-3	AISVDTVSEAF
TRBJ2-5	TRBV7-9	ASSYRLLEETQY
TRBJ2-1	TRBV11-1	ASSLGQGSYNEQF
TRBJ1-1	TRBV2	ASTLANTEAF
TRBJ1-2	TRBV27	ATRGQGAPGYT
TRBJ2-2	TRBV10-3	AISVTENTGELF
TRBJ2-7	TRBV6-1	GLQVGPGAYEQY
TRBJ1-6	TRBV7-2	ASSFPGVGSPLH
TRBJ1-3	TRBV19	ASSTGTASGNTIY
TRBJ1-1	TRBV6-1	ASSDSAVTEAF
TRBJ2-1	TRBV19	ASSAGTTNEQF
TRBJ2-7	TRBV7-9	ASSSQGQSAYEQY
TRBJ1-5	TRBV19	ASSIVGQGAQPQH
TRBJ2-7	TRBV5-5	ASSLDGSYEQY